This is a list of T cell receptor beta chains from one sample in a study of blood T cell repertoires in COVID-19. Generated by immunoSEQ multiplex PCR, the TCRdb table keeps only in-frame clones and is missing some. This sample has approximately 530,000 clones, with about 89% found just once. The sequenced sample consisted of peripheral blood. These receptors originate from a woman aged 45-60 years with COVID-19, enrolled during active disease. Each CDR3 is given with its conserved first and last residue. The D gene is left open where the match is weak. Clone size is not always given. Where it is, it says once, few, many or a class for expanded clones.

j_call	v_call	d_call	clone_size	cdr3_nt	cdr3_aa
TRBJ2-7	TRBV9	TRBD2	-	TGTGCCAGCAGCGCTACGACTAGCGGGGCCCACTATTCTCCCTACGAGCAGTACTTC	CASSATTSGAHYSPYEQYF
TRBJ1-1	TRBV3-1/TRBV3-2	TRBD1	-	TGTGCCAGCAGCCAACGAGGGAGGGGGACAGGCCTCTCGGAGGGGGCTTTCTTT	CASSQRGRGTGLSEGAFF
TRBJ1-5	TRBV30	-	-	TGTGCCTGGAGTGTATCGGTCAGCAATCAGCCCCAGCATTTT	CAWSVSVSNQPQHF
TRBJ2-3	TRBV19	TRBD2	-	TGTGCCAGTACCCCTGGCGGGGGGGCGGGAGATACGCAGTATTTT	CASTPGGGAGDTQYF
TRBJ1-2	TRBV10-3	-	many	TGTGCCATCCGAGGATTACAGGGCCATGGCTACACCTTC	CAIRGLQGHGYTF
TRBJ2-7	TRBV28	-	-	TGTGCCAGCTCGGTTCGAGGGGGAGTAGGTAAGGACGAGCAGTACTTC	CASSVRGGVGKDEQYF
TRBJ1-2	TRBV5-4	-	-	TGTGCCAGCAGCCTGGGAGGGTTTGGCTACACCTTC	CASSLGGFGYTF
TRBJ2-7	TRBV5-1	-	-	TGCGCCAGCAGCTTGGCCTACTCCTACGAGCAGTACTTC	CASSLAYSYEQYF
TRBJ1-5	TRBV7-8	-	once	TGTGCCAGCAGCTTATGGGACGTGGGGGCTAGTCAGCCCCAGCATTTT	CASSLWDVGASQPQHF
TRBJ1-5	TRBV2	-	-	TGTGCCAGCAGTGTAGAGGGACTGGGCAATCAGCCCCAGCATTTT	CASSVEGLGNQPQHF
TRBJ2-1	TRBV30	TRBD1	-	TGTGCCTGGAGCGCTACCCGGACAGGGTACGATGAGCAGTTCTTC	CAWSATRTGYDEQFF
TRBJ1-1	TRBV29-1	TRBD1	-	TGCAGCGTTGAATTGGCAGGGGGGAACACTGAAGCTTTCTTT	CSVELAGGNTEAFF
TRBJ2-3	TRBV5-1	TRBD1	-	TGCGCCAGCACCTCAGATTACAGGGGTAGCACAGATACGCAGTATTTT	CASTSDYRGSTDTQYF
TRBJ1-5	TRBV24-1	TRBD1	-	TGTGCCACCAGTGGACAGGGGAATCAGCCCCAGCATTTT	CATSGQGNQPQHF
TRBJ1-1	TRBV6-5	TRBD1	-	TGTGCCAGCAGTTACTCTACTGGACAGGGTAACGGAGCTTTCTTT	CASSYSTGQGNGAFF
TRBJ2-2	TRBV2	TRBD1	-	TGTGCCAGCAGTGCTCGTCTGGGACAGGCTCAGAGCACCGGGGAGCTGTTTTTT	CASSARLGQAQSTGELFF
TRBJ1-6	TRBV12-5	TRBD1	-	TGTGCTAGTGGCGGGACAGGGCTTCGGGATTCACCCCTCCACTTT	CASGGTGLRDSPLHF
TRBJ1-1	TRBV28	TRBD1	-	TGTGCCAGCAGTCCAACGTGGGACAGGGAAGCTTTCTTT	CASSPTWDREAFF
TRBJ2-3	TRBV5-5	-	-	TGTGCCAGCAGCTTGATGGCAGGGACAGATACGCAGTATTTT	CASSLMAGTDTQYF
TRBJ1-2	TRBV5-5	-	-	TGTGCCAGCAGCTTAGCGGCCCATGGCTACACCTTC	CASSLAAHGYTF
TRBJ2-3	TRBV28	TRBD2	-	TGTGCCAGCGAGCGGGGGTCCACAGATACGCAGTATTTT	CASERGSTDTQYF
TRBJ2-7	TRBV7-5	-	once	TGTGCCAGAAGCTTAATCTTTCCGGACACCTCCTACGAGCAGTACTTC	CARSLIFPDTSYEQYF
TRBJ1-2	TRBV27	TRBD1	-	TGTGCCAGCAGTTCCAAGACAGGGGAGAACTATGGCTACACCTTC	CASSSKTGENYGYTF
TRBJ1-5	TRBV6-1	-	-	TGTGCCAGCAGTGTGGGGGAGGGTATTCGAAATCAGCCCCAGCATTTT	CASSVGEGIRNQPQHF